Listed below are T cell receptor beta chains from one sample, sequenced in a study of blood T cell repertoires in COVID-19. TCRdb keeps only in-frame clones here, not all; method: immunoSEQ multiplex PCR. Among some 700,000 clones listed, approximately 90% were seen once. Source material: peripheral blood. The receptors come from a young woman with acute or convalescent COVID-19. Both conserved end residues are part of each CDR3. A D gene is named only where the DNA matches it firmly. Only part of the rows carry a size: once, few, many, or a class if the clone is expanded.

.,TRBV19,TRBJ1-2,TRBD1,TGTGCCAGTAGTGCCGGACAGGGGAACTATGGCTACACCTTC,CASSAGQGNYGYTF
once,TRBV29-1,TRBJ2-3,TRBD2,TGCAGCGTTAACGGACTAGCGGGGGGCCCCCCCACAGATACGCAGTATTTT,CSVNGLAGGPPTDTQYF
.,TRBV12-5,TRBJ2-1,.,TGTGCTAGTGGTTTTAGTTCGGGACACGCTGGAGATGAGCAGTTCTTC,CASGFSSGHAGDEQFF
.,TRBV5-1,TRBJ2-7,TRBD1,TGCGCCAGCAGCGGCGACAGGGTAGGCGAGCAGTACTTC,CASSGDRVGEQYF
.,TRBV5-5,TRBJ2-3,TRBD2,TGTGCCAGCAGCTTAAGAACTAGCGGGGGCCAGAGCACAGATACGCAGTATTTT,CASSLRTSGGQSTDTQYF
.,TRBV2,TRBJ1-2,TRBD1,TGTGCCAGCAGTGGAGACAGGGTTTATGGCTACACCTTC,CASSGDRVYGYTF
.,TRBV6-5,TRBJ1-1,.,TGTGCCAGCAGTCGGGGCGGGGGGTCGAACACTGAAGCTTTCTTT,CASSRGGGSNTEAFF
.,TRBV9,TRBJ2-1,.,TGTGCCAGCGGTAGCACCTCGGATGAGCAGTTCTTC,CASGSTSDEQFF
.,TRBV6-1,TRBJ1-5,TRBD1,TGTGCCAGCAGTGATCTGGACAGGGGATATCAGCCCCAGCATTTT,CASSDLDRGYQPQHF
.,TRBV23-1,TRBJ1-2,.,TGCGCCAGCAGTCAATCGGAGACGGTGGAATGTTTGGGCTACACCTTC,CASSQSETVECLGYTF
.,TRBV14,TRBJ1-6,TRBD1,TGTGCCAGCAGCCAAGTGAGGGGGCAGGGCTTTAATTCACCCCTCCACTTT,CASSQVRGQGFNSPLHF
.,TRBV6-6,TRBJ1-1,.,TGTGCCAGCAGTTACTACAAGACAGTTGTGAACACTGAAGCTTTCTTT,CASSYYKTVVNTEAFF
.,TRBV10-3,TRBJ1-1,.,TGTGCCATCGGGGCCATGAACACTGAAGCTTTCTTT,CAIGAMNTEAFF
few,TRBV6-5,TRBJ2-3,TRBD1,TGTGCCAGCAGTCCCGGGGACAGAGTCACAGATACGCAGTATTTT,CASSPGDRVTDTQYF
.,TRBV10-1,TRBJ2-4,TRBD1,TGCGCCAGCAGTGACTCGGAAGTTGGACAGGGTAACATTCAGTACTTC,CASSDSEVGQGNIQYF
.,TRBV6-5,TRBJ2-7,TRBD2,TGTGCCAGCAGTTACCGCGGGGAGGGTGCCCACGAGCAGTACTTC,CASSYRGEGAHEQYF
.,TRBV19,TRBJ1-2,TRBD1,TGTGCCAGTAGAACACAGGGGACCAACTATGGCTACACCTTC,CASRTQGTNYGYTF
.,TRBV13,TRBJ2-1,TRBD1,TGTGCCAGCAGCCCCGGGACAGGGGGCCAGTTCTTC,CASSPGTGGQFF
.,TRBV5-4,TRBJ1-1,.,TGTGCCAGCAGCTTCGACAGTCAGAACACTGAAGCTTTCTTT,CASSFDSQNTEAFF
.,TRBV29-1,TRBJ1-2,.,TGCAGCGCTCCGAGCGGTACTAACTATGGCTACACCTTC,CSAPSGTNYGYTF
once,TRBV6-5,TRBJ1-2,.,TGTGCCAGCAGTTACCAGCGGGAGGGCTATGGCTACACCTTC,CASSYQREGYGYTF
.,TRBV6-5,TRBJ2-1,TRBD2,TGTGCCAGCAGTTATCGAGCGGGGGCCCTAGGGAATGAGCAGTTCTTC,CASSYRAGALGNEQFF
once,TRBV4-2,TRBJ1-2,.,TGTGCCAGCAATCCGATCGGGGTAATGAACTATGGCTACACCTTC,CASNPIGVMNYGYTF
.,TRBV6-4,TRBJ2-1,TRBD2,TGTGCCAGCAGTGGTAATAGCGGGGAGAATGAGCAGTTCTTC,CASSGNSGENEQFF
.,TRBV6-4,TRBJ1-1,TRBD1,TGTGCCAGCAGTGACCAAGGGACAGCGAACACTGAAGCTTTCTTT,CASSDQGTANTEAFF
once,TRBV7-9,TRBJ2-1,TRBD1,TGTGCCAGCAGCTTATGGGACAGGGATCGGGGGGAGCAGTTCTTC,CASSLWDRDRGEQFF
.,TRBV27,TRBJ1-1,TRBD1,TGTGCCAGCAGTCCTACAGGGGCCTTGTGGACTGAAGCTTTCTTT,CASSPTGALWTEAFF
many,TRBV2,TRBJ1-2,TRBD1,TGTGCCAGCAGTTGGACAGGACATAACTATGGCTACACCTTC,CASSWTGHNYGYTF
.,TRBV9,TRBJ2-7,.,TGTGCCAGCAGCGTAGGACAGGCCCCTGAGATTTACGAGCAGTACTTC,CASSVGQAPEIYEQYF
.,TRBV29-1,TRBJ1-1,.,TGCAGCGTCTCCCGTAAATTGAACACTGAAGCTTTCTTT,CSVSRKLNTEAFF
.,TRBV15,TRBJ1-1,.,TGTGCCACCAGCAGAGCCCCGGGACTCACTGAAGCTTTCTTT,CATSRAPGLTEAFF
.,TRBV10-2,TRBJ2-3,.,TGCGCCAGCAGTGAGATATTTGGAGTGGAACGCACAGATACGCAGTATTTT,CASSEIFGVERTDTQYF
once,TRBV7-9,TRBJ1-2,TRBD1,TGTGCCAGCAGCCATGAGGGGGCGAACTATGGCTACACCTTC,CASSHEGANYGYTF
once,TRBV6-2/TRBV6-3,TRBJ2-7,TRBD1,TGTGCCAGCAGTTTCCCGGGACAGGGCCGCTTTTCGATCCCCGCGTCCTACGAGCAGTACTTC,CASSFPGQGRFSIPASYEQYF
.,TRBV30,TRBJ1-2,.,TGTGCCTGGAATCAGGGCGAAGGCTACACCTTC,CAWNQGEGYTF
.,TRBV4-1,TRBJ2-1,.,TGCGCCAGCAGCCAAGATGTGGAGACAGGCGTATACAATGAGCAGTTCTTC,CASSQDVETGVYNEQFF
.,TRBV12-3/TRBV12-4,TRBJ1-1,TRBD1,TGTGCCAGCAGTTTAGGCAGGGGGAAAGCTTTCTTT,CASSLGRGKAFF
.,TRBV30,TRBJ2-4,.,TGTGCCTGGAGAAGGCAGGGGTCGGACATTCAGTACTTC,CAWRRQGSDIQYF
.,TRBV9,TRBJ1-5,.,TGTGCCAGCAGCGTGGACCTACGAGGGTTATATGGCAATCAGCCCCAGCATTTT,CASSVDLRGLYGNQPQHF
.,TRBV18,TRBJ2-7,.,TGTGCCAGCTCACCCGGGACAATTAGATACGAGCAGTACTTC,CASSPGTIRYEQYF
.,TRBV6-5,TRBJ1-2,TRBD1,TGTGCCAGCGGCCTAGGGACAGAGAGAAACTATGGCTACACCTTC,CASGLGTERNYGYTF
few,TRBV5-4,TRBJ1-1,TRBD1,TGTGCCAGCAGCTCAAACCTCAGGGGGCGGAGCACTGAAGCTTTCTTT,CASSSNLRGRSTEAFF
.,TRBV4-3,TRBJ1-2,TRBD1,TGCGCCAGCAGCCAAGAAGGAAGGGGGCCGGAGGGCTACACCTTC,CASSQEGRGPEGYTF
.,TRBV6-1,TRBJ2-2,TRBD2,TGTGCCAGCAGTGAAGCTGGCGAGCGGGGGGGCTGGGAGCTGTTTTTT,CASSEAGERGGWELFF
.,TRBV11-3,TRBJ2-1,TRBD1,TGTGCCAGCTCTTTAGGGGGACAGGGTCCCCGAGAGCAGTTCTTC,CASSLGGQGPREQFF
.,TRBV18,TRBJ2-7,TRBD2,TGTGCCAGCTCTCTAGCGGGGGGAGTTTACGAGCAGTACTTC,CASSLAGGVYEQYF
.,TRBV7-9,TRBJ1-1,.,TGTGCCAGCAGACCCGACAGTACCCTTGAAGCTTTCTTT,CASRPDSTLEAFF
.,TRBV24-1,TRBJ2-3,TRBD2,TGTGCCACCAGTCAGCGGGGGGGCACAGATACGCAGTATTTT,CATSQRGGTDTQYF
.,TRBV7-2,TRBJ1-6,.,TGTGCCAGCAGCCCGATCGGTAGCTCCTATAATTCACCCCTCCACTTT,CASSPIGSSYNSPLHF
.,TRBV13,TRBJ1-1,TRBD1,TGTGCCAGCAGCCCCCCTCCAGGGGGGAACTTGAACACTGAAGCTTTCTTT,CASSPPPGGNLNTEAFF
.,TRBV18,TRBJ2-5,.,TGTGCCAGCTCACCACCTAGCCAAGAGACCCAGTACTTC,CASSPPSQETQYF
.,TRBV4-1,TRBJ1-1,.,TGCGCCAGCAGCCAAGGAAAGGGGCTCACTGAAGCTTTCTTT,CASSQGKGLTEAFF
.,TRBV25-1,TRBJ1-4,TRBD1,TGTGCCAGCAGTTTAAGTTTGTCGGGACAGCTTAATGAAAAACTGTTTTTT,CASSLSLSGQLNEKLFF
few,TRBV5-1,TRBJ1-1,TRBD1,TGCGCCAGCAGCTTGGCCTTTGGGCAGGGGGGTCTATCGACTGAAGCTTTCTTT,CASSLAFGQGGLSTEAFF
.,TRBV5-1,TRBJ1-5,TRBD1,TGCGCCAGCAGCTTAGACAGGGAGTCTCAGCCCCAGCATTTT,CASSLDRESQPQHF
.,TRBV25-1,TRBJ2-5,.,TGTGCCAGCAGTGAGGGCGGCAGGGTTTACCAAGAGACCCAGTACTTC,CASSEGGRVYQETQYF
.,TRBV7-8,TRBJ1-1,.,TGTGCCAGCAGCTTAGCCGAGCAGGGCGTTTGGGCTTTCTTT,CASSLAEQGVWAFF